This record covers a single T cell receptor (beta chain). Its antigen is unknown. This entry belongs to a study of cytomegalovirus exposure and HLA in healthy donors. Study details: From about 180 million T cells, an earlier analysis saw 120 million or so unique TCR beta sequences.

Primers included in the PCR were 60 Vbeta and 13 Jbeta primers. Libraries were prepared by immunoSEQ multiplex PCR; TCRdb keeps only in-frame clonotypes and omits some of them. The sample lists some 110,000 clones, over 70% occurring once. V lost 8 bases, J lost 0 bases, and 3 bases stayed unmatched. Per germline, CDR1 SNHLY and CDR2 FYNNEI. CDR3 length: 13 residues. Broader study findings: Researchers counted roughly 150 TCR beta chains as cytomegalovirus-associated. It was reported in a later analysis that an Asian-associated ancestry cluster showed fewer N-insertions than the 666-donor mean. A later analysis associated about 18,000 TCR beta sequences with HLA alleles at a 0.05 false discovery rate.

This chain links TRBV2 with TRBJ1-1; 7 bases agree with TRBD1. Sequenced material: PBMCs. The receptor was derived from a man aged 40-50 years in good health and CMV-seronegative. The CDR3 DNA reads as TGTGCCAGCGGGGACAGCGTGAACACTGAAGCTTTCTTT. Its protein is CASGDSVNTEAFF.